Below, 3 T cell receptor beta chains from the same sample are listed, as sequenced in a study of blood T cell repertoires in COVID-19 (dated by TCRdb to the early 2020s). Libraries were made using the immunoSEQ multiplex PCR assay. In its TCRdb copy, this immuneACCESS table keeps in-frame sequences only and misses some clones. Where compared with another copy, unresolved V genes explain less than half of these, and the others have no known cause. This sample has approximately 120,000 clones in its table, and approximately 74% of those were observed once. Jointly, the top ten make up 6% of the sample. Input material: peripheral blood. Receptors were obtained from a man older than 75 with COVID-19, enrolled during active disease.

The chain joins TRBV6-2 or TRBV6-3 to TRBJ1-2, with 10 bases fitting TRBD1. Losses at the gene ends were 5 bases for V and 2 bases for J; bases not matched to a gene: 5. The germline gives CDR1 MNHEY, CDR2 SVGEGT. This CDR3 has 15 residues. The CDR3 sequence: CASSHWDRGNYGYTF. Written as DNA, the CDR3 is TGTGCCAGCAGTCACTGGGACAGGGGAAACTATGGCTACACCTTC.

The chain has TRBV4-3 and TRBJ2-6; 8 bases are shared with TRBD1. V trimming: 2 bases; J trimming: 0 bases; junction bases outside the gene matches: 3. The CDR3 is 17 amino acids. Looked up from germline, CDR1 is LGHNA and CDR2 is YSLEER. CDR3 coding DNA: TGCGCCAGCAGCCAACGGGGGACAGGCTCTGGGGCCAACGTCCTGACTTTC. Protein: CASSQRGTGSGANVLTF.

The chain has TRBV24-1 and TRBJ1-5; 7 bases are a match to TRBD1. The J segment lost 4 bases and the V segment lost 5 bases, leaving 4 bases of the junction unmatched. The CDR3 is 14 residues long. Germline lookup yields CDR1 KGHDR and CDR2 SFDVKD. The CDR3 coding sequence is TGTGCCACCAGTGTTGGGACAGCTAATCAGCCCCAGCATTTT. Translating it yields CATSVGTANQPQHF.